This TCR beta chain originates from a study of T cell responses to AZD1222 COVID-19 vaccine. Only in-frame clones appear in the TCRdb table, and some are missing; sequencing was by immunoSEQ multiplex PCR. The sample consists of around 110,000 clones, about 92% of them appearing once. V was cut by 0 bases and J by 7 bases, with 9 bases left in between. CDR1 and CDR2 (germline): LNHNV, YYDKDF (reference sequence). This CDR3 spans 13 amino acids. V is TRBV15 and J is TRBJ2-5, with D hard to call. The sample consisted of peripheral blood, taken on day 0 of AZD1222 vaccination. The sequence was obtained from an adult in good health. This CDR3 is CATSRDRTGTQYF. The CDR3 region has the DNA TGTGCCACCAGCAGAGATAGGACGGGGACCCAGTACTTC.